These 19 T cell receptor beta chains originate from one sample sequenced in a study of T cell responses to AZD1222 COVID-19 vaccine. The data were produced by immunoSEQ multiplex PCR, yet TCRdb's version contains in-frame clones alone and is incomplete. The sample consists of around 150,000 clones, 85% to 95% of them appearing once. The material sequenced was peripheral blood, taken 28 days after the second AZD1222 dose. These receptors were collected from an adult who received the AZD1222 COVID-19 vaccine.

The chain is built from TRBV7-3 and TRBJ2-3, with D perhaps matching TRBD2 (7 bases). Per the germline V gene, CDR1 is SGHTA and CDR2 is FQGTGA. The CDR3 spans 14 residues. V shed 5 bases and J shed 2 bases, with 11 bases lying between them. The CDR3 spells CASSPGGYTDTQYF. The CDR3 region has the DNA TGTGCCAGCAGCCCGGGGGGCTACACAGATACGCAGTATTTT.

The chain joins TRBV5-1 to TRBJ2-5; either TRBD1 or TRBD2 may supply D (6 bases each). The length of the CDR3 is 15 residues. Trimming took 3 bases from V and 6 from J, leaving 18 bases between them. Germline-derived CDR1 and CDR2 are SGHRS and YFSETQ. The CDR3 DNA reads TGCGCCAGCAGCTCAGGAGGAACTGGGGGGCAGACCCAGTACTTC. It translates to CASSSGGTGGQTQYF.

V is TRBV6-5 and J is TRBJ1-2; D gene ambiguous. Germline V lookup: CDR1 MNHEY, CDR2 SVGAGI. V dropped 6 bases and J dropped 0 bases, with 2 bases sitting between them. The CDR3 is 11 amino acids. CDR3 in DNA: TGTGCCAGCAGATCTAACTATGGCTACACCTTC. Encoded protein: CASRSNYGYTF.

The rearrangement joins TRBV27 to TRBJ1-4, with 8 bases matching TRBD1. CDR1 is MNHEY, CDR2 SMNVEV, per germline (reference sequence). The trim removed 5 bases at V and 2 bases at J, leaving 7 bases unmatched. The CDR3 is made up of 16 amino acids. The CDR3 DNA reads as TGTGCCAGCAGTCCAGGACAGGGAGGGACTAATGAAAAACTGTTTTTT. Residues: CASSPGQGGTNEKLFF.

V gene TRBV24-1 combines with J gene TRBJ2-5, with D perhaps TRBD2 (5 bases). The CDR3 totals 16 residues. The germline gives CDR1 KGHDR, CDR2 SFDVKD. V dropped 2 bases and J dropped 1 base, with 13 bases sitting between them. CDR3 residues: CATSDSEDWSQETQYF. CDR3 coding DNA: TGTGCCACCAGTGATTCCGAGGACTGGAGCCAAGAGACCCAGTACTTC.

This chain uses TRBV18 with TRBJ1-1; D gene uncertain. Trimming took 3 bases from V and 8 from J, leaving 10 bases between them. This CDR3 is 12 amino acids long. Germline assignment: CDR1 KGHSH and CDR2 LQKENI. In DNA, the CDR3 is TGTGCCAGCTCACCTAGAGGAGGGGAAGCTTTCTTT. Residues: CASSPRGGEAFF.

This chain joins TRBV9 and TRBJ2-2; D might be TRBD1 or TRBD2, each matching 5 bases. The CDR3 is 16 amino acids. The ends were cut back, 1 base at V and 2 bases at J, with 12 bases in the middle. CDR1 and CDR2 (germline): SGDLS, YYNGEE. This chain's CDR3 is CASSVTGTANTGELFF. CDR3 coding DNA: TGTGCCAGCAGCGTAACCGGGACGGCAAACACCGGGGAGCTGTTTTTT.

The rearrangement links TRBV2 to TRBJ2-3, with TRBD2 as a possible D gene (5 bases). Between the trimmed V and J ends, which lost 10 bases and 3 bases, there was a span of 8 bases. The germline V gene encodes CDR1 SNHLY and CDR2 FYNNEI. The CDR3 spans 11 residues. The CDR3 region has the DNA TGTGCCATCGGGGAAACAGATACGCAGTATTTT. Amino acids: CAIGETDTQYF.

The V and J genes are TRBV30 and TRBJ2-7; TRBD2 might be the D (5 bases). V was shortened by 4 bases and J by 7 bases, with 17 bases between the two germline ends. The CDR3 extends over 13 amino acids. Germline loops: CDR1 GTSNPN, CDR2 SVGIG (reference sequence). This CDR3 reads CAWTPNPGKEQYF. The CDR3, as DNA: TGTGCCTGGACCCCAAATCCCGGGAAGGAGCAGTACTTC.

The chain is built from TRBV11-1 and TRBJ2-3; D may correspond to TRBD1 or TRBD2 (6 bases each). CDR1 and CDR2 (germline): SGHAT, FQDESV (reference sequence). CDR3 length equals 16 residues. V lost 4 bases, J lost 6 bases, and 20 bases lay in between. CDR3 in amino acids: CASSSQIAGEEDTQYF. In DNA, the CDR3 is TGTGCCAGCAGCTCCCAGATTGCAGGGGAGGAGGATACGCAGTATTTT. Looking up the rest from reference TRBV11-1 and TRBJ2-3 gives the full variable domain: EAEVAQSPRYKITEKSQAVAFWCDPISGHATLYWYRQILGQGPELLVQFQDESVVDDSQLPKDRFSAERLKGVDSTLKIQPAELGDSAMYLCASSSQIAGEEDTQYFGPGTRLTVL.

This rearrangement joins TRBV15 to TRBJ2-7; 8 bases are a match to TRBD2. After removal of 3 bases from V and 6 bases from J, the junction contained 7 bases not matched to a gene. This CDR3 is 14 amino acids long. The V gene's germline CDR1 is LNHNV and CDR2 YYDKDF (reference sequence). CDR3 loop: CATSRRGEGSEQYF. CDR3 bases: TGTGCCACCAGCAGGCGGGGGGAAGGATCCGAGCAGTACTTC.

Written as DNA, the CDR3 is TGTGCCAGCAGCTTACGGGGCGCAGAGACCCAGTACTTC. Its protein is CASSLRGAETQYF. The gene calls are TRBV7-3 and TRBJ2-5, with D perhaps matching TRBD1 or TRBD2 (5 bases each). Germline CDR1 is SGHTA and CDR2 is FQGTGA. The CDR3 length is 13 residues. V gave up 2 bases and J gave up 4 bases, with 8 bases separating them.

The chain employs TRBV30 and TRBJ2-3; D is undetermined. Trimming stripped 0 bases from V and 2 bases from J, with 15 bases between. Germline CDR1 GTSNPN, CDR2 SVGIG (reference sequence). CDR3 length equals 16 residues. The CDR3 sequence: CAWSVPRQAATDTQYF. The DNA of the CDR3 is TGTGCCTGGAGTGTACCTAGGCAGGCAGCCACAGATACGCAGTATTTT.

This chain joins TRBV28 and TRBJ2-5; 10 positions agree with TRBD1. This CDR3 region has 16 residues. J was trimmed by 5 bases and V by 5 bases; bases with no gene match: 11. The V gene's germline CDR1 is MDHEN and CDR2 SYDVKM. CDR3 region: CASSLSRQGAYETQYF. CDR3 coding DNA: TGTGCCAGCAGTCTATCGAGACAGGGGGCATACGAGACCCAGTACTTC. Together with reference TRBV28 and TRBJ2-5, the CDR3 gives the full variable domain: DVKVTQSSRYLVKRTGEKVFLECVQDMDHENMFWYRQDPGLGLRLIYFSYDVKMKEKGDIPEGYSVSREKKERFSLILESASTNQTSMYLCASSLSRQGAYETQYFGPGTRLLVL.

This clone appeared a few times. V is TRBV19 and J is TRBJ2-7, with D perhaps TRBD2 (5 bases). CDR1 is LNHDA and CDR2 is SQIVND in the germline V gene (reference sequence). Trimming removed 2 bases at V and 8 bases at J, with 10 bases between. The length of the CDR3 is 12 residues. The CDR3 coding sequence is TGTGCCAGTAGTATAAGTTTCGGGAAGCAGTACTTC. It yields the protein CASSISFGKQYF.

CDR3 in DNA: TGTGCCTGGAGTCGGACAGGGGGCACAGATACGCAGTATTTT. Its translation is CAWSRTGGTDTQYF. The chain carries TRBV30 and TRBJ2-3, with 9 positions matching TRBD1. The CDR3 loop spans 14 amino acids. Germline CDR1 reads GTSNPN; CDR2 reads SVGIG (reference sequence). V shed 2 bases and J 1 base; nucleotides not matched to a gene: 1.

The J gene is TRBJ2-7, the V gene TRBV6-5; D may match TRBD1 or TRBD2 (5 bases each). V shed 2 bases and J shed 5 bases, with 10 bases lying between them. The CDR3 extends over 13 amino acids. From germline, CDR1 is MNHEY and CDR2 SVGAGI. The CDR3 reads CASSYEGFHEQYF. The CDR3 coding sequence is TGTGCCAGCAGTTACGAGGGGTTCCACGAGCAGTACTTC.

The chain combines TRBV28 with TRBJ2-5; 7 bases are a match to TRBD1. Germline CDR1 is MDHEN and CDR2 is SYDVKM. The V segment lost 4 bases and the J segment 1 base; nucleotides outside the gene matches: 9. CDR3 length: 16 residues. The CDR3: CASSSGQFSFQETQYF. CDR3 DNA sequence: TGTGCCAGCAGTTCGGGACAGTTTTCGTTCCAAGAGACCCAGTACTTC.

V and J are TRBV7-9 and TRBJ2-2; no clear D gene. V lost 5 bases and J 6 bases, leaving 7 bases between the germline ends. Germline assignment: CDR1 SEHNR and CDR2 FQNEAQ (reference sequence). CDR3 length: 12 residues. CDR3 sequence reads: CASSPSAGELFF. CDR3 sequence (DNA): TGTGCCAGCAGCCCTTCGGCCGGGGAGCTGTTTTTT.